The 7 T cell receptor beta chains below all came from one sample that was sequenced in a study of blood T cells in healthy people across ages. The use of a sample-barcoded 5' primer and a J-beta primer mix characterized a second PCR of about 7 to 12 cycles. TCRdb fed the 5' RACE reads into MiXCR, producing one record per CDR3 protein. The table has fewer than 2 million distinct CDR3 sequences, 30% to 40% seen once. Source material: blood. These receptors were taken from a human donor in good health.

In DNA form, the CDR3 reads TGTGCCAGCAGTTTCGACACGGGACAGGCTTTAACAGATACGCAGTATTTT. Protein: CASSFDTGQALTDTQYF. The V gene is TRBV12-3 or TRBV12-4, the J gene TRBJ2-3; 8 nucleotides match TRBD1. V was clipped by 3 bases and J by 3 bases; unmatched bases: 11. CDR3 length equals 17 residues.

This clonotype was found a few times. The chain has TRBV5-1 and TRBJ2-4; TRBD1 is a possible D gene (6 bases). The CDR3 is 14 residues long. CDR1 is SGHRS and CDR2 is YFSETQ in the germline V gene. The V end was cut by 0 bases, the J end by 8 bases, with 12 bases between. CDR3 residues: CASSLESPGDIQYF. The CDR3 DNA follows: TGCGCCAGCAGCTTGGAATCACCAGGGGACATTCAGTACTTC.

This CDR3 is CASSEGGGTNTGELYF. For the CDR3, the DNA is TGTGCCAGCAGTGAGGGGGGAGGGACGAACACCGGGGAGCTGTATTTT. The chain has TRBV6-1 and TRBJ2-3; 7 nucleotides match TRBD2. Losses at the gene ends were 3 bases for V and 14 bases for J; bases not matched to a gene: 20. The CDR3 consists of 16 residues. The germline CDR1 and CDR2 sequences are MNHNS and SASEGT.

This chain joins TRBV5-1 and TRBJ2-3, with 11 bases that match TRBD1. CDR1 is SGHRS, CDR2 YFSETQ, per germline. The CDR3 spans 16 residues. Losses at the gene ends were 4 bases for V and 3 bases for J; bases not matched to a gene: 7. CDR3 in amino acids: CASSRRTGGRTDTQYF. In nucleotides, the CDR3 is TGCGCCAGCAGCCGCCGGACAGGGGGCAGAACAGATACGCAGTATTTT.

The chain uses TRBV2 and TRBJ2-3; D is undetermined. The CDR3 consists of 14 residues. V shed 4 bases and J shed 0 bases, with 8 bases lying between them. CDR1 SNHLY and CDR2 FYNNEI come from the germline V gene. The CDR3 DNA follows: TGTGCCAGCAGTGTACTCGTGAGCACAGATACGCAGTATTTT. Translation gives CASSVLVSTDTQYF.

The chain employs TRBV28 and TRBJ2-1; 8 bases are shared with TRBD1. The CDR3 has 15 residues. CDR1 is MDHEN and CDR2 is SYDVKM in the germline V gene. Losses at the gene ends were 5 bases for V and 5 bases for J; bases not matched to a gene: 8. The CDR3 region has the DNA TGTGCCAGCAGTCCGACAGGGGTTACCAACAATGAGCAGTTCTTC. Protein product: CASSPTGVTNNEQFF.

The chain employs TRBV10-3 and TRBJ1-2; 12 nucleotides line up with TRBD1. The CDR3 is made up of 14 amino acids. The V gene's germline CDR1 is ENHRY and CDR2 SYGVKD. Trimming cost V 7 bases and J 7 bases; bases outside gene matches: 7. The CDR3 spells CAITGTGGEGGYTF. For the CDR3, the DNA is TGTGCCATCACCGGGACAGGGGGCGAAGGTGGCTACACCTTC.